Presented here are 2 T cell receptor beta chains from one specimen sequenced in a study of T cell responses to AZD1222 COVID-19 vaccine. Measured with immunoSEQ multiplex PCR; TCRdb has only the in-frame clones, and not every one. Of 140,000 to 150,000 clones listed, approximately 78% are singletons. The source was peripheral blood, collected on day 0 of MenACWY control vaccination. The receptors were sampled from an adult in good health.

The gene calls are TRBV5-1 and TRBJ2-1; TRBD2 aligns across 12 bases. V trimming: 0 bases; J trimming: 8 bases; junction bases outside the gene matches: 9. This CDR3 comprises 17 residues. CDR1 and CDR2 from the germline V gene are SGHRS and YFSETQ. The CDR3 DNA sequence: TGCGCCAGCAGCTTGGCTGCTAGCGGGGGGGCCGTCGATGAGCAGTTCTTC. Its protein is CASSLAASGGAVDEQFF.

This chain joins TRBV29-1 and TRBJ1-1; D is unresolved. CDR1 and CDR2 (germline): SQVTM, ANQGSEA. V lost 5 bases to trimming and J lost 1 base, with 11 bases between them. The CDR3 is 13 amino acids. The CDR3 sequence: CSVCKPANTEAFF. CDR3 DNA sequence: TGCAGCGTTTGTAAGCCAGCGAACACTGAAGCTTTCTTT.